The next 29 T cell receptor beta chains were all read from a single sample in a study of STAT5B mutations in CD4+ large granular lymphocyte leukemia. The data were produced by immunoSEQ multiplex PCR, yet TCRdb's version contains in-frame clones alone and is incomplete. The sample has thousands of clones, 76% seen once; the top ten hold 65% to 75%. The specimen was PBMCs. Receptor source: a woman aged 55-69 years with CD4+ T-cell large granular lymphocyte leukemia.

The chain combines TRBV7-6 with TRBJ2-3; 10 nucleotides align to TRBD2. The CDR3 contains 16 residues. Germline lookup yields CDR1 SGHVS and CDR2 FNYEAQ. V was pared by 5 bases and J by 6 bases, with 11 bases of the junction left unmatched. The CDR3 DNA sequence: TGTGCCAGCAGCCCCAGACTAGCGGGTGGGTCCGATACGCAGTATTTT. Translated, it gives CASSPRLAGGSDTQYF.

The CDR3 reads CASSIQGDYGELFF. The CDR3 DNA sequence: TGCGCCAGCAGCATACAGGGGGATTACGGGGAGCTGTTTTTT. V is TRBV5-1 and J is TRBJ2-2; 8 bases are shared with TRBD1. Germline CDR1 reads SGHRS; CDR2 reads YFSETQ. The V gene end was trimmed by 4 bases and the J gene end by 7 bases; junction bases not matched to a gene: 6. CDR3 length: 14 residues.

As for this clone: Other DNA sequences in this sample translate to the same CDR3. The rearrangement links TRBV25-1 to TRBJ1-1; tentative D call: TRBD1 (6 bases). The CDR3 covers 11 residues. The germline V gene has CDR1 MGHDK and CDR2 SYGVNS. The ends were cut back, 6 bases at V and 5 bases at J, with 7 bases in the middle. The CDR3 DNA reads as TGTGCCAGCAGCCAGGGGACTGAAGCTTTCTTT. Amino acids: CASSQGTEAFF.

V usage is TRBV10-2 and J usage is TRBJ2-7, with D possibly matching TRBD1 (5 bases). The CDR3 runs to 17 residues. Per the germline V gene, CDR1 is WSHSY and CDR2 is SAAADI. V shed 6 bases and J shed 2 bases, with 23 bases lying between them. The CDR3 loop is CASSAPRQSQGPYEQYF. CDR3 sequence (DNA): TGCGCCAGCAGCGCGCCGCGACAGAGCCAAGGCCCCTACGAGCAGTACTTC.

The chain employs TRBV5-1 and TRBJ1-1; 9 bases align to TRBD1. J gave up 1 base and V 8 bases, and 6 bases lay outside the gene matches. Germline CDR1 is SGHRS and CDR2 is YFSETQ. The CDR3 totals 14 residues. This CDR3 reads CASAQGAANTEAFF. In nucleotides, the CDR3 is TGCGCCAGTGCACAGGGGGCAGCGAACACTGAAGCTTTCTTT.

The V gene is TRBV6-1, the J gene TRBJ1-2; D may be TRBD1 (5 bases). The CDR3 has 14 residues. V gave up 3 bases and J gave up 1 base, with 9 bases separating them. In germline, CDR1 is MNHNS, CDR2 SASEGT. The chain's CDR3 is CASSDKQVNYGYTF. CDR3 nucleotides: TGTGCCAGCAGTGACAAACAGGTTAACTATGGCTACACCTTC.

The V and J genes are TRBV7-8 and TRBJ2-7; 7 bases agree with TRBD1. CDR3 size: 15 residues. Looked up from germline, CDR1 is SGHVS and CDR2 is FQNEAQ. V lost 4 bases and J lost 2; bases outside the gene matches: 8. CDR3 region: CASSYSGTVAYEQYF. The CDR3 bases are TGTGCCAGCAGCTACTCCGGGACAGTCGCCTACGAGCAGTACTTC.

The CDR3 protein is CSTGQGGGYTF. The CDR3 DNA follows: TGCAGCACCGGACAGGGAGGTGGCTACACCTTC. The J gene is TRBJ1-2, the V gene TRBV29-1, with 8 bases lining up with TRBD1. The CDR3 loop spans 11 amino acids. J lost 7 bases, V lost 8 bases, and 6 bases had no gene match. Germline CDR1 reads SQVTM; CDR2 reads ANQGSEA.

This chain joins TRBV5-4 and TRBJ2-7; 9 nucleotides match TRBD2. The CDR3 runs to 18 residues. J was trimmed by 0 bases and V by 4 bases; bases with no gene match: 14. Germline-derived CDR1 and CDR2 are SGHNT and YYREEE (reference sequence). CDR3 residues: CASSPRGGGRADSYEQYF. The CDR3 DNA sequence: TGTGCCAGCAGCCCGCGGGGGGGCGGGAGGGCCGACTCCTACGAGCAGTACTTC.

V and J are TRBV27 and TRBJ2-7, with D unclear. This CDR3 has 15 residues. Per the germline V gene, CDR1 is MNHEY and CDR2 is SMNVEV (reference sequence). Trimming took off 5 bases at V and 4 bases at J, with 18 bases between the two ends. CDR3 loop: CASSQSVPIKYEQYF. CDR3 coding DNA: TGTGCCAGCAGTCAGTCAGTCCCTATTAAGTACGAGCAGTACTTC.

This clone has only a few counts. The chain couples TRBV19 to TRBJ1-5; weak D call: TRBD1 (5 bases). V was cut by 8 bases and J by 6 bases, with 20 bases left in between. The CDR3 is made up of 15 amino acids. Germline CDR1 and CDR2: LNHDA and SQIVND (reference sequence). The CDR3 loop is CASSHIGGWGQPQHF. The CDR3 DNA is TGTGCCAGTTCGCATATTGGGGGATGGGGTCAGCCCCAGCATTTT.

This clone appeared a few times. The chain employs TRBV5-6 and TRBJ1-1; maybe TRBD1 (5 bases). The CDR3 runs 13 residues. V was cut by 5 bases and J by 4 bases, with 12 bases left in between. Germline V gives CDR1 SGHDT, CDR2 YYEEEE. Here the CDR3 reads CASSVGRGTEAFF. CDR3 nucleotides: TGTGCCAGCAGTGTTGGGAGGGGCACTGAAGCTTTCTTT.

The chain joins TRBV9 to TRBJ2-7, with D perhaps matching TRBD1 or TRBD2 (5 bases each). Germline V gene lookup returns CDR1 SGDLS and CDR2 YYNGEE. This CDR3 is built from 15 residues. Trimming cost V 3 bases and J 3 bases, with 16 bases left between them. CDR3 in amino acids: CASSGRDGAYYEQYF. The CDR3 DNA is TGTGCCAGCAGCGGCCGGGACGGTGCCTACTACGAGCAGTACTTC.

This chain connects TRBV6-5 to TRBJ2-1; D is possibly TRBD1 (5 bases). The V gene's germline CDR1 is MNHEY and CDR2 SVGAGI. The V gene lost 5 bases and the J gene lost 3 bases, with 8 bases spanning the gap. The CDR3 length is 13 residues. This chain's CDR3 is CASSRTHYNEQFF. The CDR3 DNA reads TGTGCCAGCAGTAGGACACACTACAATGAGCAGTTCTTC.

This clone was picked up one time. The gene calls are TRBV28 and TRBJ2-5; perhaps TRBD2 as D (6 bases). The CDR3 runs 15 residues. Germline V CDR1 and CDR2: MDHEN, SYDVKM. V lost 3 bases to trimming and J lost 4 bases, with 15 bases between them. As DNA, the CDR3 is TGTGCCAGCAGTTTCAATTTGGGGGGTCGAGAGACCCAGTACTTC. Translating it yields CASSFNLGGRETQYF.

The CDR3 sequence: CASRPGTGANEQFF. In nucleotides, the CDR3 is TGCGCCAGCAGGCCCGGGACAGGAGCCAATGAGCAGTTCTTC. V gene TRBV10-2 combines with J gene TRBJ2-1, with 8 bases aligning to TRBD1. V was pared by 6 bases and J by 6 bases, with 7 bases of the junction left unmatched. The CDR3 is 14 residues long. The germline V gene encodes CDR1 WSHSY and CDR2 SAAADI.

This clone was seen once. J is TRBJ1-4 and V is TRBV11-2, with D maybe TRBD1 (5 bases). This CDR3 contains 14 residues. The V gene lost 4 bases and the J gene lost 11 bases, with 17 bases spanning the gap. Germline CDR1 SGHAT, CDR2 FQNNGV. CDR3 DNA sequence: TGTGCCAGCAGCTCGGGGACCGGTGCGGGGAAACTGTTTTTT. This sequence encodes CASSSGTGAGKLFF.

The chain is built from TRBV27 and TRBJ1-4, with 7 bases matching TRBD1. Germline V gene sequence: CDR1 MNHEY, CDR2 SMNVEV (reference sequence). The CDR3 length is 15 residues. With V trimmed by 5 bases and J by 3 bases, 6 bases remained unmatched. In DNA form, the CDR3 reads TGTGCCAGCAGTCCTTACAGGGGCTCTAATGAAAAACTGTTTTTT. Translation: CASSPYRGSNEKLFF.

The CDR3 DNA follows: TGCAGCGTTGAAACGGGATATGGCTACACCTTC. This gives the protein CSVETGYGYTF. V is TRBV29-1 and J is TRBJ1-2, with no clear D. This CDR3 spans 11 amino acids. V shed 2 bases and J shed 5 bases, with 6 bases lying between them. CDR1 is SQVTM and CDR2 is ANQGSEA in the germline V gene.

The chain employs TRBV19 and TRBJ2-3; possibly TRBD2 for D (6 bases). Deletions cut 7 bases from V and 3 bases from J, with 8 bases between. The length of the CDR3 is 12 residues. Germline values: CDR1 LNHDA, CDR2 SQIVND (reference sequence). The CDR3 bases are TGTGCCAGTACGGGAGATACAGATACGCAGTATTTT. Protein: CASTGDTDTQYF. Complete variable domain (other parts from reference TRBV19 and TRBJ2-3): DGGITQSPKYLFRKEGQNVTLSCEQNLNHDAMYWYRQDPGQGLRLIYYSQIVNDFQKGDIAEGYSVSREKKESFPLTVTSAQKNPTAFYLCASTGDTDTQYFGPGTRLTVL.

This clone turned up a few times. CDR3 protein: CASSSSGIGGYGYTF. The CDR3 nucleotides are TGTGCCAGCAGCTCCTCAGGGATCGGCGGTTATGGCTACACCTTC. The chain combines TRBV5-5 with TRBJ1-2; tentatively, D is TRBD1 (5 bases). The CDR3 contains 15 residues. The V end lost 3 bases, the J end lost 5 bases, and 17 bases lay between the germline ends. Looked up from germline, CDR1 is SGHKS and CDR2 is YYEKEE (reference sequence).

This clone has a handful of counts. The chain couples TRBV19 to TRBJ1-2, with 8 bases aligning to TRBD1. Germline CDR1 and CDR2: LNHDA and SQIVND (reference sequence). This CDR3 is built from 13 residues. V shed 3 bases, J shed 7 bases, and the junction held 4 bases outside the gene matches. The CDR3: CASSMLQGGGYTF. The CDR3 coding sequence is TGTGCCAGTAGTATGCTACAGGGGGGTGGCTACACCTTC. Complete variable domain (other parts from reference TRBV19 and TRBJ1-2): DGGITQSPKYLFRKEGQNVTLSCEQNLNHDAMYWYRQDPGQGLRLIYYSQIVNDFQKGDIAEGYSVSREKKESFPLTVTSAQKNPTAFYLCASSMLQGGGYTFGSGTRLTVV.

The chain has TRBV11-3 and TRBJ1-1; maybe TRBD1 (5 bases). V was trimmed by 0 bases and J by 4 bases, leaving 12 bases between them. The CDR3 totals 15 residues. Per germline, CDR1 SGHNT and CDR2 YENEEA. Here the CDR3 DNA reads TGTGCCAGCAGCTTAGAGGGGGGAGGTGGCACTGAAGCTTTCTTT. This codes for CASSLEGGGGTEAFF.

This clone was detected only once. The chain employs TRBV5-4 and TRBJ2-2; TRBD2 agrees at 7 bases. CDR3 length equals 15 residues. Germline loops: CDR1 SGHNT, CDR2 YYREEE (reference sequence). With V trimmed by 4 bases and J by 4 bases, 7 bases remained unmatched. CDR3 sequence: CASSPGTSATGELFF. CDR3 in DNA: TGTGCCAGCAGCCCGGGTACTAGCGCCACCGGGGAGCTGTTTTTT.

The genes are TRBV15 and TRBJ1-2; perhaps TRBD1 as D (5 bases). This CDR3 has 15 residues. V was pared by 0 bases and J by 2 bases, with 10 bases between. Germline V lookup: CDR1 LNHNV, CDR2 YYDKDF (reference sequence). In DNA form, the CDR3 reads TGTGCCACCAGCAGAGATCAGACAGAGAACTATGGCTACACCTTC. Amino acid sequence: CATSRDQTENYGYTF.

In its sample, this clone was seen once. Written as DNA, the CDR3 is TGTGCCAGCAGCGTAGGGGGTAGCAGGGGCACCGGGGAGCTGTTTTTT. Its protein is CASSVGGSRGTGELFF. This chain links TRBV9 with TRBJ2-2; TRBD1 is a possible D gene (6 bases). CDR3 length: 16 amino acids. Germline V gene sequence: CDR1 SGDLS, CDR2 YYNGEE. Trimming cost V 0 bases and J 4 bases, with 13 bases left between them.

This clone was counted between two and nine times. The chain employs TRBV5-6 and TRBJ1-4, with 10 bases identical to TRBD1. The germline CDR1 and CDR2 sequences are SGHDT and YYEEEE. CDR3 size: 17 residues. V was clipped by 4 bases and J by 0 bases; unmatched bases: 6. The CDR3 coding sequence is TGTGCCAGCAGCCGGGACAGGGGAAGTGCAACTAATGAAAAACTGTTTTTT. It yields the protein CASSRDRGSATNEKLFF.

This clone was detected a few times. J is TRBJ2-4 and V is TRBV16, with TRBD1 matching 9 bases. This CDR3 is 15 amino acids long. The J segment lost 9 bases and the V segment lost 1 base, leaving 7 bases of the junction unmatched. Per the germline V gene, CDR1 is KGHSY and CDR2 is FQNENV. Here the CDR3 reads CASSQLDRGLVIQYF. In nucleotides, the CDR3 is TGTGCCAGCAGCCAATTGGACAGGGGTTTGGTCATTCAGTACTTC.

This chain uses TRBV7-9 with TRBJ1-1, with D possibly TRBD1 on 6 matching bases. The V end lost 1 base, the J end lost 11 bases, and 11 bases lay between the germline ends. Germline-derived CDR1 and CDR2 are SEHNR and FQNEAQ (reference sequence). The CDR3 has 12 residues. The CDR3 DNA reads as TGTGCCAGCAGCTTAGAGGGGGGTTTGGCTTTCTTT. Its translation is CASSLEGGLAFF.